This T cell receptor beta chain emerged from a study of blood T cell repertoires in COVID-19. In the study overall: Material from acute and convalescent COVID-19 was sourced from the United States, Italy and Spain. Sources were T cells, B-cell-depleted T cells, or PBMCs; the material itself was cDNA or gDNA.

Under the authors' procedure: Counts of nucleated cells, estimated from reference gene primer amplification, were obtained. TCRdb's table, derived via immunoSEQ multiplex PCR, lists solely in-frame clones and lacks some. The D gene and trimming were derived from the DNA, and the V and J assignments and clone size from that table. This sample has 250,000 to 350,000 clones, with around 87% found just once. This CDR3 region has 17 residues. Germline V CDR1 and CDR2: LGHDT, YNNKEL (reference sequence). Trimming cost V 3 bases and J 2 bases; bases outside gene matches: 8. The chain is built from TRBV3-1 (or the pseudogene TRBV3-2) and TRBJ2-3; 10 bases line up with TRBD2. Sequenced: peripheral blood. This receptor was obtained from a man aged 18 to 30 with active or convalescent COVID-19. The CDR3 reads CASSQYQRGGATDTQYF. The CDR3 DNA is TGTGCCAGCAGCCAGTATCAGCGGGGGGGGGCCACAGATACGCAGTATTTT.